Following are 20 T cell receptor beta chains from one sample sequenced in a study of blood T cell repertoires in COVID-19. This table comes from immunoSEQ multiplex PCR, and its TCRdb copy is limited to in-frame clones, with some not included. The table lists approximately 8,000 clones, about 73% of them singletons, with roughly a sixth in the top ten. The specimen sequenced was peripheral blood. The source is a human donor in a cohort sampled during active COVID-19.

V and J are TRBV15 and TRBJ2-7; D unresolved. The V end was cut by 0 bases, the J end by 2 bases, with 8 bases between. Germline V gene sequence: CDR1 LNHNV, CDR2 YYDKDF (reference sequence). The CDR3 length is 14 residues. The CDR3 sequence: CATSRDAETYEQYF. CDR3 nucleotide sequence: TGTGCCACCAGCAGAGATGCGGAAACCTACGAGCAGTACTTC.

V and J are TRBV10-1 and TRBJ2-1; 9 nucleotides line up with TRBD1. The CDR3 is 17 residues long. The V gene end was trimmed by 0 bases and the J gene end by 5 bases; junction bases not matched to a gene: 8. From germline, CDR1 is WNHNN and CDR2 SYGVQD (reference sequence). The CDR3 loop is CASSESSGTGKNNEQFF. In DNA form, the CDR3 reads TGCGCCAGCAGTGAGTCTTCCGGGACAGGGAAAAACAATGAGCAGTTCTTC.

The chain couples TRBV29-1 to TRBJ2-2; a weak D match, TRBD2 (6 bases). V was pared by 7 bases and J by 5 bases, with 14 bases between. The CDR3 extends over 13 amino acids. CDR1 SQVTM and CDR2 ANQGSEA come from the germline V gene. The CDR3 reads CSGSKGRTGELFF. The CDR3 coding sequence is TGCAGCGGTTCGAAGGGGAGGACCGGGGAGCTGTTTTTT.

The CDR3 DNA sequence: TGTGCCAGCAGTCTCCTAACCAGGGGTGATGGCTACACCTTC. It encodes CASSLLTRGDGYTF. The chain is built from TRBV2 and TRBJ1-2, with D possibly TRBD1 on 6 matching bases. Germline loops: CDR1 SNHLY, CDR2 FYNNEI. The length of the CDR3 is 14 residues. Trimming removed 5 bases at V and 6 bases at J, with 16 bases between.

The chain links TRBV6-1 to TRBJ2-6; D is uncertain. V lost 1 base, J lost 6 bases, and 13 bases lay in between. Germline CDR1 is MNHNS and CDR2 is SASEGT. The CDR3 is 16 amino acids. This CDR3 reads CASSEGGVLLANVLTF. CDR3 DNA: TGTGCCAGCAGTGAAGGAGGAGTTCTGTTGGCCAACGTCCTGACTTTC.

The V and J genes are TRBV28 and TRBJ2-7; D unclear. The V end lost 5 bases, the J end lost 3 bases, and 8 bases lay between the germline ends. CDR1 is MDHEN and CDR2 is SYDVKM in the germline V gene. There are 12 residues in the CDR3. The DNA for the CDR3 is TGTGCCAGCAGTCCCGGTTTCTACGAGCAGTACTTC. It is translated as CASSPGFYEQYF.

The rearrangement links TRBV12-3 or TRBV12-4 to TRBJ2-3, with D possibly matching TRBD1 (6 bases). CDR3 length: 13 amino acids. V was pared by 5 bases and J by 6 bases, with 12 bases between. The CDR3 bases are TGTGCCAGCAGTCCATACAGGGCCGATACGCAGTATTTT. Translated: CASSPYRADTQYF.

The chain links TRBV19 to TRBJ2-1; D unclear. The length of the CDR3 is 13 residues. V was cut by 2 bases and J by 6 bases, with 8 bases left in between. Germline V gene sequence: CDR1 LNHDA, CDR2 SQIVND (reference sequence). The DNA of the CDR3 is TGTGCCAGTAGTATAATCGAGAGCAATGAGCAGTTCTTC. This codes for CASSIIESNEQFF.

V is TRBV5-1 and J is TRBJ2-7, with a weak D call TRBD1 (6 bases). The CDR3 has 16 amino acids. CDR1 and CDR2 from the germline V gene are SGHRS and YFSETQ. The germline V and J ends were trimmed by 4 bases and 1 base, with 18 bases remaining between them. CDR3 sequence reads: CASSPPDRTVSYEQYF. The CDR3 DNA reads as TGCGCCAGCAGCCCCCCAGATCGGACAGTTTCCTACGAGCAGTACTTC.

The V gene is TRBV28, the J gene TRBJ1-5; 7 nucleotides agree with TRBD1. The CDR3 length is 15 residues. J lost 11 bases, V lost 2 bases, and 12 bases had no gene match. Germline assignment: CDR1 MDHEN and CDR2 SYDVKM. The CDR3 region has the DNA TGTGCCAGCAGTTTACAGGGGGGATACCCGGTTGCCCAGCATTTT. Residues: CASSLQGGYPVAQHF.

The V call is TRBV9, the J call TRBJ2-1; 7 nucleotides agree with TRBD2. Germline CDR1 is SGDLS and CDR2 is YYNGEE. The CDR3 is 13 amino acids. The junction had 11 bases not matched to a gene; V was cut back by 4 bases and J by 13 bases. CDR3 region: CASSLDSGSLQFF. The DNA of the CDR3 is TGTGCCAGCAGCCTAGATAGCGGGTCTTTACAGTTCTTC.

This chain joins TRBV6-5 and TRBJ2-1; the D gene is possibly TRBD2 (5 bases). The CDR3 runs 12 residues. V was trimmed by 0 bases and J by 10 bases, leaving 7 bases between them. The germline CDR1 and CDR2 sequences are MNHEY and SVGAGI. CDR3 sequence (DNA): TGTGCCAGCAGTTACTCGGGAGAAGAGCAGTTCTTC. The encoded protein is CASSYSGEEQFF.

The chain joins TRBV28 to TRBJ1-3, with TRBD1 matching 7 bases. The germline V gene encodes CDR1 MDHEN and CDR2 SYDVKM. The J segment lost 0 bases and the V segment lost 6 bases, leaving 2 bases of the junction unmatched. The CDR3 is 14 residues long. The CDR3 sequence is CASRGQSSGNTIYF. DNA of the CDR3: TGTGCCAGCAGGGGACAGAGCTCTGGAAACACCATATATTTT.

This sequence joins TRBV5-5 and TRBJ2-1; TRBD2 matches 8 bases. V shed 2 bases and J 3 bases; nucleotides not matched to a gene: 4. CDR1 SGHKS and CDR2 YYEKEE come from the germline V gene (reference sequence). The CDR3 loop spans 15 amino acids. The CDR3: CASSFILAVYNEQFF. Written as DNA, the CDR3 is TGTGCCAGCAGCTTCATACTAGCGGTCTACAATGAGCAGTTCTTC.

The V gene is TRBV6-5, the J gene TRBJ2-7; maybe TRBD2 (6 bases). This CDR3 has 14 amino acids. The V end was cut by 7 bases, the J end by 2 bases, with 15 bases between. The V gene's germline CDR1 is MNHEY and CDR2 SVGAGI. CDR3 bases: TGTGCCAGCACCTCCGGGACTTCCCCCTACGAGCAGTACTTC. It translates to CASTSGTSPYEQYF.

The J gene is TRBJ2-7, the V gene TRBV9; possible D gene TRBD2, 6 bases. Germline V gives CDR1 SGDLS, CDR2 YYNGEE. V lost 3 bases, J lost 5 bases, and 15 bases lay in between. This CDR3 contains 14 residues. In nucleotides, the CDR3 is TGTGCCAGCAGCGACCGGGGGTCTGGGGACGAGCAGTACTTC. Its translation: CASSDRGSGDEQYF.

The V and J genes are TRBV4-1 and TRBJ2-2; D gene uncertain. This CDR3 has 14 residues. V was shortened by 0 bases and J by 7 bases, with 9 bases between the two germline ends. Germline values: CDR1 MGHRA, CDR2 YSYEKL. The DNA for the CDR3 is TGCGCCAGCAGCCAAGAATCGGGTGGCGGGGAGCTGTTTTTT. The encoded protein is CASSQESGGGELFF.

Written as DNA, the CDR3 is TGTGCCAGCAGTGAGGGGCAGGGGGGATTCCAAGAGACCCAGTACTTC. Its protein product is CASSEGQGGFQETQYF. This rearrangement joins TRBV2 to TRBJ2-5; D possibly corresponds to TRBD1 (7 bases). The CDR3 sequence is 16 residues long. Trimming cost V 3 bases and J 1 base, with 15 bases left between them. Germline V gene data show CDR1 as SNHLY and CDR2 as FYNNEI. Complete variable domain (other parts from reference TRBV2 and TRBJ2-5): EPEVTQTPSHQVTQMGQEVILRCVPISNHLYFYWYRQILGQKVEFLVSFYNNEISEKSEIFDDQFSVERPDGSNFTLKIRSTKLEDSAMYFCASSEGQGGFQETQYFGPGTRLLVL.

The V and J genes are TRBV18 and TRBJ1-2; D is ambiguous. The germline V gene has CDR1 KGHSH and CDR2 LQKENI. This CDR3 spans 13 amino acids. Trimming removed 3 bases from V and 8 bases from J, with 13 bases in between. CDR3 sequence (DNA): TGTGCCAGCTCACCCCGTCTCCTAGACGGCTACACCTTC. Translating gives CASSPRLLDGYTF.

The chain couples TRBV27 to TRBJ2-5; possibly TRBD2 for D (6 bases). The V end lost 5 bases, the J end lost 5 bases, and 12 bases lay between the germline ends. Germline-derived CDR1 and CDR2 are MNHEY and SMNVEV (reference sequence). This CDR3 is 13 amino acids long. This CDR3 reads CASSRGGWETQYF. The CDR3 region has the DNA TGTGCCAGCAGTCGCGGAGGGTGGGAGACCCAGTACTTC.